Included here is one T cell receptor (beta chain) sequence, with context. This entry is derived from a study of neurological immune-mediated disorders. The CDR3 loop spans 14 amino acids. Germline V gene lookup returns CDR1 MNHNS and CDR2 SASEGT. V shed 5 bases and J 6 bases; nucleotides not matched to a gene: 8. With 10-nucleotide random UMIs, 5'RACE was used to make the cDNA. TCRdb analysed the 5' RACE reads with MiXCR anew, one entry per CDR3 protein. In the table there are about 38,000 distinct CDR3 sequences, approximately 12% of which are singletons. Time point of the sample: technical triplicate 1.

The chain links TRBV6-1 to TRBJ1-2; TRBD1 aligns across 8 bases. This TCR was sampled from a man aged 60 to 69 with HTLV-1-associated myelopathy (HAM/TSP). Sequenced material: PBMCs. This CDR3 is CASSTSQGAHGYTF. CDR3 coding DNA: TGTGCCAGCAGTACGAGTCAGGGGGCCCATGGCTACACCTTC.